What follows are 19 T cell receptor beta chains derived from one specimen sequenced in a study of T cells in tuberculosis. Assay used: immunoSEQ multiplex PCR; TCRdb lists only in-frame clones, some missing. Of about 43,000 clones in the sample, approximately 94% were seen once. The source material was PBMCs. All receptors derive from a donor between 5 and 29 years old with latent tuberculosis or without tuberculosis infection. Some clones in this sample may be carry-over from other donors' samples.

CDR3 sequence: CASSMTGALNQPQHF. The CDR3 DNA follows: TGTGCCAGCTCAATGACAGGGGCGCTCAATCAGCCCCAGCATTTT. This chain joins TRBV18 and TRBJ1-5; 8 bases line up with TRBD1. CDR1 and CDR2 (germline): KGHSH, LQKENI. This CDR3 region has 15 residues. V shed 5 bases, J shed 3 bases, and the junction held 6 bases outside the gene matches.

J is TRBJ2-1 and V is TRBV27; D is perhaps TRBD2 (6 bases). Trimming shortened V by 6 bases and J by 7 bases, and 16 bases separated the two germline ends. Germline CDR1 MNHEY, CDR2 SMNVEV (reference sequence). This CDR3 region has 14 residues. CDR3 amino acids: CASSRPGLINEQFF. CDR3 nucleotides: TGTGCCAGCAGCAGACCGGGACTGATAAATGAGCAGTTCTTC.

The chain employs TRBV6-6 and TRBJ1-2; D uncertain. The CDR3 has 13 amino acids. V shed 4 bases and J shed 8 bases, with 14 bases lying between them. Per the germline V gene, CDR1 is MNHNY and CDR2 is SVGAGI (reference sequence). CDR3 nucleotide sequence: TGTGCCAGCAGTTTCGCGCTCCCCTGGGGCTACACCTTC. Protein sequence: CASSFALPWGYTF.

For the CDR3, the DNA is TGTGCCAGCAGCTCCCCCGGAGCGCCCCGTGATGGAGATACGCAGTATTTT. As protein: CASSSPGAPRDGDTQYF. The chain uses TRBV13 and TRBJ2-3; D is uncertain. Germline CDR1 and CDR2: PRHDT and FYEKMQ (reference sequence). There are 17 residues in the CDR3. Trimming stripped 4 bases from V and 5 bases from J, with 22 bases between.

This rearrangement joins TRBV28 to TRBJ1-2; D uncertain. The CDR3 contains 14 residues. Germline V CDR1 and CDR2: MDHEN, SYDVKM. The V and J ends lost 2 bases and 3 bases respectively, with 10 bases between them. CDR3 amino acids: CASSLGGKHYGYTF. The CDR3 DNA follows: TGTGCCAGCAGTTTAGGAGGGAAGCACTATGGCTACACCTTC.

V and J are TRBV2 and TRBJ1-5; TRBD1 might be the D (5 bases). This CDR3 spans 14 amino acids. Germline-derived CDR1 and CDR2 are SNHLY and FYNNEI. Trimming cost V 5 bases and J 1 base, with 9 bases left between them. Here the CDR3 reads CASSYDSSNQPQHF. The CDR3 nucleotides are TGTGCCAGCAGTTATGACAGCAGCAATCAGCCCCAGCATTTT.

J is TRBJ2-7 and V is TRBV10-1; the match to TRBD1 covers 11 bases. Germline CDR1 is WNHNN and CDR2 is SYGVQD (reference sequence). V lost 3 bases and J lost 2; bases outside the gene matches: 3. The CDR3 runs to 15 residues. This chain's CDR3 is CASSEGTGGTYEQYF. Here the CDR3 DNA reads TGCGCCAGCAGTGAAGGGACAGGGGGGACCTACGAGCAGTACTTC.

The chain is built from TRBV14 and TRBJ1-4; D perhaps matches TRBD1 (5 bases). The CDR3 runs 16 residues. Trimming removed 2 bases at V and 6 bases at J, with 16 bases between. The germline gives CDR1 SGHDN, CDR2 FVKESK. The CDR3 DNA reads as TGTGCCAGCAGCCAATTAACCGGGGGGGAATATGAAAAACTGTTTTTT. Translated, it gives CASSQLTGGEYEKLFF.

The DNA of the CDR3 is TGTGCCAGCAGTGACTGGACTAGCGGGAGCCGGTACCAAGAGACCCAGTACTTC. Its translation: CASSDWTSGSRYQETQYF. J is TRBJ2-5 and V is TRBV28, with 13 bases identical to TRBD2. The length of the CDR3 is 18 residues. V shed 5 bases and J 0 bases; nucleotides not matched to a gene: 9. From germline, CDR1 is MDHEN and CDR2 SYDVKM.

The chain combines TRBV10-3 with TRBJ2-3; TRBD2 matches at 11 bases. J gave up 3 bases and V 4 bases, and 6 bases lay outside the gene matches. The CDR3 length is 16 residues. Germline loops: CDR1 ENHRY, CDR2 SYGVKD. The CDR3 loop is CAISVPTSGATDTQYF. The CDR3 DNA is TGTGCCATCAGTGTCCCGACTAGCGGGGCTACAGATACGCAGTATTTT.

This clone has only one observation. The genes are TRBV7-6 and TRBJ2-7; 7 positions match TRBD2. V was pared by 5 bases and J by 0 bases, with 7 bases of the junction left unmatched. Germline lookup yields CDR1 SGHVS and CDR2 FNYEAQ. The CDR3 consists of 15 residues. The CDR3 nucleotides read TGTGCCAGCAGCCCTTACGAGCGGGGCTCCTACGAGCAGTACTTC. The encoded protein is CASSPYERGSYEQYF. The full variable domain, rest sourced from reference TRBV7-6 and TRBJ2-7, is GAGVSQSPRYKVTKRGQDVALRCDPISGHVSLYWYRQALGQGPEFLTYFNYEAQQDKSGLPNDRFSAERPEGSISTLTIQRTEQRDSAMYRCASSPYERGSYEQYFGPGTRLTVT.

The rearrangement links TRBV5-4 to TRBJ2-7, with 11 nucleotides matching TRBD2. This CDR3 spans 15 amino acids. V was pared by 6 bases and J by 5 bases, with 10 bases of the junction left unmatched. Germline CDR1 SGHNT, CDR2 YYREEE (reference sequence). The CDR3 region has the DNA TGTGCCAGCACCACTAGCGGGAGTTTCATCCACGAGCAGTACTTC. Translating gives CASTTSGSFIHEQYF.

This chain joins TRBV6-4 and TRBJ2-1, with TRBD1 matching 9 bases. Germline V gene lookup returns CDR1 MRHNA and CDR2 SNTAGT. CDR3 size: 16 residues. The ends lost 3 bases at V and 1 base at J; junction bases unmatched: 4. For the CDR3, the DNA is TGTGCCAGCAGTGAGTTTGGACAGGGGTCCTACAATGAGCAGTTCTTC. This encodes CASSEFGQGSYNEQFF.

The chain carries TRBV19 and TRBJ1-2; no clear D gene. CDR1 and CDR2 from the germline V gene are LNHDA and SQIVND (reference sequence). This CDR3 contains 12 residues. Deletions cut 7 bases from V and 4 bases from J, with 10 bases between. CDR3 DNA sequence: TGTGCCAGTACCCAGCGGACCTATGGCTACACCTTC. Its translation: CASTQRTYGYTF.

This chain uses TRBV5-1 with TRBJ2-1, with D maybe TRBD2 (6 bases). The CDR3 loop spans 18 amino acids. Germline V CDR1 and CDR2: SGHRS, YFSETQ. The germline V and J ends were trimmed by 4 bases and 3 bases, with 23 bases remaining between them. The CDR3 sequence is CASSPWRWRPGLYNEQFF. CDR3 coding DNA: TGCGCCAGCAGCCCCTGGCGGTGGCGCCCGGGACTCTACAATGAGCAGTTCTTC.

The chain is built from TRBV30 and TRBJ1-3, with D perhaps TRBD1 (5 bases). The germline gives CDR1 GTSNPN, CDR2 SVGIG (reference sequence). The V and J ends lost 0 bases and 4 bases respectively, with 16 bases between them. This CDR3 has 16 residues. Written as DNA, the CDR3 is TGTGCCTGGAGTGTACTGGGGGGGTTGTGGGGAAACACCATATATTTT. Translation: CAWSVLGGLWGNTIYF.

As DNA, the CDR3 is TGTGCCAGCAGCGGAACAGGAACAAATCAGCCCCAGCATTTT. It yields the protein CASSGTGTNQPQHF. The chain links TRBV9 to TRBJ1-5, with TRBD1 as a possible D gene (5 bases). Germline V lookup: CDR1 SGDLS, CDR2 YYNGEE. V was trimmed by 3 bases and J by 4 bases, leaving 11 bases between them. The CDR3 contains 14 residues.

The chain's CDR3 is CASSIDLGPAREQFF. The DNA for the CDR3 is TGTGCCAGTAGTATAGACCTTGGGCCAGCACGAGAGCAGTTCTTC. The chain is built from TRBV19 and TRBJ2-1; no clear D. V lost 0 bases and J lost 10, with 16 bases in between. Germline loops: CDR1 LNHDA, CDR2 SQIVND (reference sequence). The CDR3 consists of 15 residues.

V and J are TRBV7-9 and TRBJ2-3, with a tentative D call TRBD1 (5 bases). The germline gives CDR1 SEHNR, CDR2 FQNEAQ (reference sequence). CDR3 size: 12 residues. The CDR3: CAAGIYPDTQYF. CDR3 DNA: TGTGCGGCAGGGATTTACCCAGATACGCAGTATTTT.